A single sample gave rise to the 5 T cell receptor beta chains below, sequenced in a study of technical replicates of blood from a few donors. Libraries were prepared by immunoSEQ multiplex PCR; TCRdb keeps only in-frame clonotypes and omits some of them. The sample records tens of thousands of clones, about 95% being singletons. The sample taken for sequencing was T cells isolated from PBMCs. These receptors all come from a human donor in good health.

This chain joins TRBV18 and TRBJ1-4; D possibly corresponds to TRBD1 (6 bases). V was shortened by 3 bases and J by 16 bases, with 15 bases between the two germline ends. Per germline, CDR1 KGHSH and CDR2 LQKENI. CDR3 length: 12 amino acids. The CDR3 bases are TGTGCCAGCTCACCCGGGGACACGGCGCCGTTTTTT. It is translated as CASSPGDTAPFF. Full variable domain (rest looked up from reference TRBV18 and TRBJ1-4): NAGVMQNPRHLVRRRGQEARLRCSPMKGHSHVYWYRQLPEEGLKFMVYLQKENIIDESGMPKERFSAEFPKEGPSILRIQQVVRGDSAAYFCASSPGDTAPFFGSGTQLSVL.

The chain links TRBV5-1 to TRBJ2-1; 7 nucleotides match TRBD2. Germline V gene sequence: CDR1 SGHRS, CDR2 YFSETQ. J was trimmed by 0 bases and V by 2 bases; bases with no gene match: 5. The CDR3 has 16 amino acids. The DNA of the CDR3 is TGCGCCAGCAGCTTTCTTGGCGGGAGCTCCTACAATGAGCAGTTCTTC. It codes for CASSFLGGSSYNEQFF.

The chain links TRBV6-4 to TRBJ2-1, with 10 bases fitting TRBD2. Germline values: CDR1 MRHNA, CDR2 SNTAGT. Trimming removed 0 bases from V and 7 bases from J; junction bases left unmatched: 6. CDR3 size: 16 residues. The CDR3 loop reads CASSDSASGSGNEQFF. The CDR3 DNA sequence: TGTGCCAGCAGTGACTCGGCTAGCGGGAGTGGGAATGAGCAGTTCTTC.

V gene TRBV5-6 combines with J gene TRBJ2-7; 7 bases are a match to TRBD2. Per germline, CDR1 SGHDT and CDR2 YYEEEE. V gave up 4 bases and J gave up 4 bases; unmatched junction bases: 5. This CDR3 is built from 13 residues. The CDR3 reads CASSPGGGYEQYF. CDR3 coding DNA: TGTGCCAGCAGCCCGGGGGGAGGGTACGAGCAGTACTTC. Full variable domain (outside the CDR3, taken from reference TRBV5-6 and TRBJ2-7): DAGVTQSPTHLIKTRGQQVTLRCSPKSGHDTVSWYQQALGQGPQFIFQYYEEEERQRGNFPDRFSGHQFPNYSSELNVNALLLGDSALYLCASSPGGGYEQYFGPGTRLTVT.

This clone was detected only once. This chain links TRBV25-1 with TRBJ2-5; 11 nucleotides align to TRBD2. This CDR3 spans 16 amino acids. Trimming at V came to 2 bases and at J to 1 base, leaving 3 bases not matched to a gene. Germline-derived CDR1 and CDR2 are MGHDK and SYGVNS. The CDR3 spells CASSELAGGTQETQYF. DNA of the CDR3: TGTGCCAGCAGTGAACTAGCGGGAGGCACCCAAGAGACCCAGTACTTC.